The source of this T cell receptor beta chain is a study of CXCR3-negative and CXCR3-positive naive CD8 T cells. Across the whole study: Some 150 million TRB reads were obtained in total, which works out to about 1.5 +/- 0.3 million per library. Study-level findings and limits: CXCR3-positive naive cells had more hydrophobic TRB CDR3s than CXCR3-negative naive cells.

The CDR3 is made up of 15 amino acids. The germline gives CDR1 LGHNA, CDR2 YNFKEQ. Concerning this clonotype itself: The antigen is not known.

Researchers prepared the TRB cDNA libraries using 5' RACE with UMI labels. TCRdb reprocessed the 5' RACE reads and stores each CDR3 protein as one record, lacking DNA. The sample's table shows over 150,000 distinct CDR3 sequences. The chain recombines TRBV4-2 with TRBJ1-1. The specimen sequenced was naive CXCR3+ CD8+ T cells from blood. Subset denoted: CD45RO-CCR7+CD27+CD95- naive CD8+ T cells expressing CXCR3 (TNR3+). The source is a human donor in good health. Some clones in this sample may be carry-over from other donors' samples. CDR3 in amino acids: CASSQEESPNTEAFF.